The clone carrying this TCR beta chain was detected ten times or more. Its antigen is still unknown. Amplified TCR beta CDR3 regions derived from RNA transcripts. A first-round RT-PCR of the TCR CDR3 used the HTBI primer set. A single record per CDR3 protein comes from TCRdb applying MiXCR to the multiplex PCR reads. The repertoire has 390,000 or so distinct CDR3 sequences, 14% to 15% of them found once; the top ten carry 13%. V shed 5 bases and J shed 9 bases, with 8 bases lying between them. CDR1 and CDR2 (germline): KGHSH, LQKENI. The length of the CDR3 is 11 residues. The sample comes from a study of T cells in Graves' hyperthyroidism and ophthalmopathy. Disease lasting under 3 months, a NOSPECS grade of at least 4, and a Clinical Activity Score of at least 3 were features of the ophthalmopathy patients. Points from the study as a whole: Most thyroid-expanded clonotypes above 0.001 were also found in blood.

The sample was blood. The chain uses TRBV18 and TRBJ2-1; a weak D match, TRBD2 (6 bases). The sequence was collected from a young man with Graves' ophthalmopathy. CDR3 in DNA: TGTGCCAGCTCAGCTAGCGCTGAGCAGTTCTTC. Encoded protein: CASSASAEQFF.